This T cell receptor (beta chain) was profiled in a study of read filtering for tumor transcriptome and immune sequencing. Turning to the study itself: DNase treatment preceded whole-transcriptome library preparation. The study's findings and limits: Sorted CD138-negative bone marrow cells were not purified T cells.

Germline V CDR1 and CDR2: MGHRA, YSYEKL. The junction had 12 bases not matched to a gene; V was cut back by 6 bases and J by 8 bases. This CDR3 spans 15 amino acids. This clonotype has ten or more counts. The antigen remains unidentified. The library was built from around 380 ng RNA with molecular barcoded adaptors for alpha/delta and beta/gamma chains. In TCRdb, the reads were re-called with MiXCR into one record per CDR3 protein. The table has about 130,000 distinct CDR3 sequences, roughly 13% seen once. This chain uses TRBV4-1 with TRBJ2-4; 8 bases line up with TRBD1. Input material: a population of CD138-negative cells sorted from bone marrow. This sequence was found in a donor aged 40 or over with multiple myeloma. The CDR3 loop is CASRDINRGSDIQYF. The CDR3 DNA reads as TGCGCCAGCAGAGATATAAACAGGGGGAGTGACATTCAGTACTTC.